This is a list of T cell receptor beta chains from one sample in a study of cytomegalovirus exposure and HLA in healthy donors. The table came from immunoSEQ multiplex PCR; TCRdb's copy has only in-frame clones and leaves some out. The sample lists approximately 210,000 clones, about 85% occurring once. The sequenced material came from PBMCs. The receptor set was obtained from a male donor in good health and CMV-seropositive. CDR3s include the opening cysteine and the closing phenylalanine or tryptophan. A D gene is named only where the DNA matches it firmly. Where a row states a size, it is once, few, many or the class of an expanded clone; other rows omit it.

clone size: NA
V gene: TRBV6-4
J gene: TRBJ2-3
D gene: TRBD2
CDR3 DNA: TGTGCCAGCAGTGTCAGAGCGGGGGAGGCGGATACGCAGTATTTT
CDR3 protein: CASSVRAGEADTQYF

clone size: NA
V gene: TRBV5-4
J gene: TRBJ2-1
D gene: TRBD1
CDR3 DNA: TGTGCCAGCAGCCCACAGGGGCCCTTGTCCAATGAGCAGTTCTTC
CDR3 protein: CASSPQGPLSNEQFF

clone size: few
V gene: TRBV7-9
J gene: TRBJ2-3
D gene: TRBD2
CDR3 DNA: TGTGCCAGCAGAATCGGACTAGCGGGAGCCGACACAGATACGCAGTATTTT
CDR3 protein: CASRIGLAGADTDTQYF

clone size: once
V gene: TRBV9
J gene: TRBJ1-6
D gene: NA
CDR3 DNA: TGTGCCAGCAGCGCGGGGGTATTAAATTCACCCCTCCACTTT
CDR3 protein: CASSAGVLNSPLHF

clone size: once
V gene: TRBV7-3
J gene: TRBJ2-2
D gene: NA
CDR3 DNA: TGTGCCAGCAGCTTAACGGTAGTCACCGGGGAGCTGTTTTTT
CDR3 protein: CASSLTVVTGELFF

clone size: NA
V gene: TRBV14
J gene: TRBJ1-2
D gene: NA
CDR3 DNA: TGTGCCAGCAGCCAAGGCGGATACTATGGCTACACCTTC
CDR3 protein: CASSQGGYYGYTF

clone size: NA
V gene: TRBV5-1
J gene: TRBJ2-3
D gene: NA
CDR3 DNA: TGCGCCAGCAGCGCCGGGGACTCTTGGGCTACAGATACGCAGTATTTT
CDR3 protein: CASSAGDSWATDTQYF

clone size: NA
V gene: TRBV7-9
J gene: TRBJ1-4
D gene: NA
CDR3 DNA: TGTGCCAGCAGCTTAGATACGGGGAGCGAGAAACTGTTTTTT
CDR3 protein: CASSLDTGSEKLFF

clone size: NA
V gene: TRBV11-3
J gene: TRBJ2-7
D gene: TRBD2
CDR3 DNA: TGTGCCAGCAGACTAGCGGCAAGCTACGAGCAGTACTTC
CDR3 protein: CASRLAASYEQYF

clone size: NA
V gene: TRBV11-2
J gene: TRBJ1-2
D gene: NA
CDR3 DNA: TGTGCCAGCAGTCATAGGACAGACTATGGCTACACCTTC
CDR3 protein: CASSHRTDYGYTF